A single sample is the source of the 26 T cell receptor beta chains below, sequenced in a study of tumor-infiltrating lymphocytes in localized non-small cell lung cancer. TCRdb's copy holds only in-frame clones and misses some; the assay was immunoSEQ multiplex PCR. The sample yields about 12,000 clones, approximately 80% seen once. Sequenced: lung tumor tissue. The receptor source for this set is a human donor with non-small cell lung cancer.

V gene TRBV5-1 combines with J gene TRBJ1-1; a weak D match, TRBD1 (6 bases). The CDR3 has 15 amino acids. The V end was cut by 4 bases, the J end by 4 bases, with 17 bases between. Germline-derived CDR1 and CDR2 are SGHRS and YFSETQ. This CDR3 reads CASSTGGGGPTEAFF. DNA for the CDR3: TGCGCCAGCAGCACTGGGGGTGGGGGGCCCACTGAAGCTTTCTTT.

This chain joins TRBV13 and TRBJ1-2, with D perhaps TRBD1 (5 bases). The CDR3 extends over 11 amino acids. Trimming took off 4 bases at V and 5 bases at J, with 5 bases between the two ends. Per germline, CDR1 PRHDT and CDR2 FYEKMQ (reference sequence). CDR3 in amino acids: CASSWGYGYTF. CDR3 bases: TGTGCCAGCAGCTGGGGGTATGGCTACACCTTC.

The chain couples TRBV29-1 to TRBJ1-2; weak D call: TRBD1 (5 bases). V dropped 0 bases and J dropped 5 bases, with 13 bases sitting between them. Germline V gives CDR1 SQVTM, CDR2 ANQGSEA. This CDR3 has 14 amino acids. The CDR3 bases are TGCAGCGTTGAAGATCAATACGGGGGATATGGCTACACCTTC. Translating it yields CSVEDQYGGYGYTF.

This clone was seen just once. The gene calls are TRBV6-5 and TRBJ2-3, with TRBD1 matching 7 bases. J was trimmed by 7 bases and V by 5 bases; bases with no gene match: 3. CDR1 and CDR2 (germline): MNHEY, SVGAGI. This CDR3 comprises 12 residues. CDR3 nucleotide sequence: TGTGCCAGCAGTCAGGGGGAGCATACGCAGTATTTT. Residues: CASSQGEHTQYF.

This clone was seen once. The J gene is TRBJ2-5, the V gene TRBV9; 7 bases match TRBD2. V dropped 5 bases and J dropped 2; count of bases not matched to a gene: 3. This CDR3 contains 13 residues. CDR1 SGDLS and CDR2 YYNGEE come from the germline V gene. The CDR3 spells CASRPAGQETQYF. The CDR3 DNA reads TGTGCCAGCAGACCAGCGGGGCAAGAGACCCAGTACTTC.

The rearrangement uses TRBV5-4 and TRBJ2-3; tentatively, D is TRBD1 (6 bases). The germline gives CDR1 SGHNT, CDR2 YYREEE (reference sequence). This CDR3 contains 15 residues. Deletions cut 0 bases from V and 2 bases from J, with 10 bases between. CDR3 DNA sequence: TGTGCCAGCAGCTTGGGAACAGGGTTCACAGATACGCAGTATTTT. Protein: CASSLGTGFTDTQYF. The full variable domain, with the rest looked up from reference TRBV5-4 and TRBJ2-3, is ETGVTQSPTHLIKTRGQQVTLRCSSQSGHNTVSWYQQALGQGPQFIFQYYREEENGRGNFPPRFSGLQFPNYSSELNVNALELDDSALYLCASSLGTGFTDTQYFGPGTRLTVL.

J is TRBJ1-2 and V is TRBV15, with D perhaps matching TRBD1 (5 bases). Germline V gene data show CDR1 as LNHNV and CDR2 as YYDKDF (reference sequence). CDR3 length: 13 amino acids. V shed 0 bases and J shed 6 bases, with 8 bases lying between them. CDR3 sequence (DNA): TGTGCCACCAGCAGAGAAGAAGGGGATGGCTACACCTTC. Translated, it gives CATSREEGDGYTF.

This chain links TRBV6-6 with TRBJ1-2, with a possible D match to TRBD1 (5 bases). This CDR3 has 14 residues. The V end lost 6 bases, the J end lost 4 bases, and 15 bases lay between the germline ends. The germline V gene has CDR1 MNHNY and CDR2 SVGAGI (reference sequence). CDR3 sequence (DNA): TGTGCCAGCAGCGGGACTGCACAGTCCTATGGCTACACCTTC. Encoded protein: CASSGTAQSYGYTF.

This sequence joins TRBV4-2 and TRBJ2-2; D is uncertain. The V and J ends lost 7 bases and 10 bases respectively, with 13 bases between them. CDR3 size: 12 residues. The V gene's germline CDR1 is LGHNA and CDR2 YNFKEQ. Here the CDR3 DNA reads TGTGCCAGCACCCTCAATGCCCAGGAGCTGTTTTTT. It yields the protein CASTLNAQELFF.

This clone was observed once. This sequence joins TRBV10-2 and TRBJ1-5; a weak D match, TRBD1 (6 bases). The V gene lost 9 bases and the J gene lost 3 bases, with 15 bases spanning the gap. The CDR3 covers 14 residues. In germline, CDR1 is WSHSY, CDR2 SAAADI. In nucleotides, the CDR3 is TGCGCCAGTGCCCTCAGGGGTTACAATCAGCCCCAGCATTTT. It yields the protein CASALRGYNQPQHF.

CDR3 coding DNA: TGTGCCAGCAGCTTAGCGATAGGGCCGGGGAATGGCTACACCTTC. Amino acid sequence: CASSLAIGPGNGYTF. The rearrangement uses TRBV11-2 and TRBJ1-2; D call uncertain. CDR3 length: 15 amino acids. CDR1 is SGHAT and CDR2 is FQNNGV in the germline V gene. Trimming removed 1 base at V and 6 bases at J, with 15 bases between.

The chain couples TRBV30 to TRBJ2-3; 7 bases agree with TRBD2. The CDR3 is 14 amino acids. The J segment lost 5 bases and the V segment lost 3 bases, leaving 8 bases of the junction unmatched. Germline V gene data show CDR1 as GTSNPN and CDR2 as SVGIG (reference sequence). The CDR3 DNA sequence: TGTGCCTGGAGAGGGTTCGGGGGGATAGATACGCAGTATTTT. Protein: CAWRGFGGIDTQYF.

This clone was detected only once. This chain links TRBV10-2 with TRBJ2-1; 11 nucleotides agree with TRBD2. Trimming took 2 bases from V and 3 from J; bases not matched to a gene: 6. The germline V gene encodes CDR1 WSHSY and CDR2 SAAADI. This CDR3 has 17 residues. The CDR3 nucleotides are TGCGCCAGCAGTGAGAGGGCTAGCGGGGGGCTCTACAATGAGCAGTTCTTC. Protein: CASSERASGGLYNEQFF.

This clone was picked up a small number of times. The rearrangement links TRBV7-9 to TRBJ2-1, with unresolved D. The CDR3 length is 12 residues. Germline lookup yields CDR1 SEHNR and CDR2 FQNEAQ (reference sequence). The ends were cut back, 3 bases at V and 5 bases at J, with 5 bases in the middle. CDR3 in amino acids: CASSFGHNEQFF. The CDR3 DNA reads TGTGCCAGCAGCTTCGGTCACAATGAGCAGTTCTTC.

The chain carries TRBV29-1 and TRBJ2-5, with 11 bases identical to TRBD1. Trimming removed 7 bases from V and 4 bases from J; junction bases left unmatched: 5. The CDR3 consists of 13 residues. Germline V gene lookup returns CDR1 SQVTM and CDR2 ANQGSEA. The CDR3 DNA sequence: TGCAGCGATGCCGGGACAGGGGGAGAGACCCAGTACTTC. Translating gives CSDAGTGGETQYF.

A note on this clone: Other DNA variants within this sample encode the same CDR3. The chain employs TRBV9 and TRBJ2-1, with 8 nucleotides matching TRBD2. The CDR3 is made up of 16 amino acids. The V and J ends lost 2 bases and 0 bases, in that order; junction bases with no gene match: 4. Germline V gene data show CDR1 as SGDLS and CDR2 as YYNGEE. The CDR3 bases are TGTGCCAGCAGCGTCGTAGCGGGGAGCTCCTACAATGAGCAGTTCTTC. Protein: CASSVVAGSSYNEQFF.

The J gene is TRBJ1-4, the V gene TRBV30; a possible D gene is TRBD1 (5 bases). Germline loops: CDR1 GTSNPN, CDR2 SVGIG (reference sequence). The CDR3 totals 15 residues. Trimming took 5 bases from V and 0 from J, leaving 13 bases between them. The CDR3: CAWGIQGATNEKLFF. CDR3 DNA: TGTGCCTGGGGGATCCAGGGTGCAACTAATGAAAAACTGTTTTTT.

This sequence joins TRBV7-9 and TRBJ2-7; TRBD1 aligns across 7 bases. V lost 3 bases, J lost 6 bases, and 8 bases stayed unmatched. CDR1 and CDR2 (germline): SEHNR, FQNEAQ (reference sequence). This CDR3 spans 14 amino acids. The CDR3 coding sequence is TGTGCCAGCAGCTTTCAGGGGGTTGGGGGCGAGCAGTACTTC. It translates to CASSFQGVGGEQYF.

V gene TRBV5-5 combines with J gene TRBJ1-1; possibly TRBD1 for D (6 bases). Germline CDR1 SGHKS, CDR2 YYEKEE (reference sequence). V dropped 7 bases and J dropped 5 bases, with 15 bases sitting between them. The CDR3 is 13 residues long. DNA of the CDR3: TGTGCCAGCTTGGGGGCAGGGCGGACTGAAGCTTTCTTT. This gives the protein CASLGAGRTEAFF. The complete variable domain, with remaining parts taken from reference TRBV5-5 and TRBJ1-1, reads DAGVTQSPTHLIKTRGQQVTLRCSPISGHKSVSWYQQVLGQGPQFIFQYYEKEERGRGNFPDRFSARQFPNYSSELNVNALLLGDSALYLCASLGAGRTEAFFGQGTRLTVV.

The J gene is TRBJ1-5, the V gene TRBV7-8; tentatively, D is TRBD1 (5 bases). Trimming removed 6 bases at V and 5 bases at J, with 11 bases between. CDR1 and CDR2 (germline): SGHVS, FQNEAQ. The CDR3 contains 13 residues. The CDR3 reads CASSWVGDQPQHF. Here the CDR3 DNA reads TGTGCCAGCAGTTGGGTGGGGGATCAGCCCCAGCATTTT.

In its sample, this clone was seen a few times. The gene calls are TRBV14 and TRBJ2-7; possibly TRBD2 for D (5 bases). V dropped 1 base and J dropped 3 bases, with 10 bases sitting between them. This CDR3 is built from 14 residues. Germline CDR1 SGHDN, CDR2 FVKESK. The CDR3 bases are TGTGCCAGCAGCCAAGGTCCGGGATACTACGAGCAGTACTTC. Residues: CASSQGPGYYEQYF.

The chain uses TRBV5-6 and TRBJ1-2; D is perhaps TRBD1 (5 bases). There are 13 residues in the CDR3. Germline CDR1 and CDR2: SGHDT and YYEEEE. Trimming removed 3 bases from V and 7 bases from J, with 13 bases in between. Written as DNA, the CDR3 is TGTGCCAGCAGCTGGGGCGAGGAAGGTGGCTACACCTTC. Encoded protein: CASSWGEEGGYTF.

V usage is TRBV2 and J usage is TRBJ1-4; 8 positions match TRBD1. J gave up 14 bases and V 1 base, and 12 bases lay outside the gene matches. Germline V lookup: CDR1 SNHLY, CDR2 FYNNEI. This CDR3 comprises 15 residues. The CDR3 here is CASSEGSGGPLRLFF. The CDR3 nucleotides read TGTGCCAGCAGTGAAGGTTCAGGGGGCCCTTTACGGCTGTTTTTT.

The rearrangement links TRBV5-6 to TRBJ2-3, with TRBD2 matching 12 bases. The CDR3 has 16 residues. Germline loops: CDR1 SGHDT, CDR2 YYEEEE. V was clipped by 0 bases and J by 7 bases; unmatched bases: 6. DNA of the CDR3: TGTGCCAGCAGCTTGGGTCCTAGCGGGGGGGCGAATACGCAGTATTTT. Its protein product is CASSLGPSGGANTQYF.

This chain links TRBV5-6 with TRBJ1-3, with 9 positions matching TRBD1. The V segment lost 3 bases and the J segment 0 bases; nucleotides outside the gene matches: 10. Per germline, CDR1 SGHDT and CDR2 YYEEEE. The CDR3 extends over 18 amino acids. In DNA, the CDR3 is TGTGCCAGCAGCTCCGGGACAGGGAGCCCCCACTCTGGAAACACCATATATTTT. This encodes CASSSGTGSPHSGNTIYF.

V gene TRBV5-1 combines with J gene TRBJ1-2, with 11 positions matching TRBD1. CDR1 is SGHRS and CDR2 is YFSETQ in the germline V gene. V shed 4 bases and J 4 bases; nucleotides not matched to a gene: 3. The CDR3 is made up of 14 amino acids. For the CDR3, the DNA is TGCGCCAGCAGCCCTGGGACAGGGGGCTATGGCTACACCTTC. It yields the protein CASSPGTGGYGYTF.